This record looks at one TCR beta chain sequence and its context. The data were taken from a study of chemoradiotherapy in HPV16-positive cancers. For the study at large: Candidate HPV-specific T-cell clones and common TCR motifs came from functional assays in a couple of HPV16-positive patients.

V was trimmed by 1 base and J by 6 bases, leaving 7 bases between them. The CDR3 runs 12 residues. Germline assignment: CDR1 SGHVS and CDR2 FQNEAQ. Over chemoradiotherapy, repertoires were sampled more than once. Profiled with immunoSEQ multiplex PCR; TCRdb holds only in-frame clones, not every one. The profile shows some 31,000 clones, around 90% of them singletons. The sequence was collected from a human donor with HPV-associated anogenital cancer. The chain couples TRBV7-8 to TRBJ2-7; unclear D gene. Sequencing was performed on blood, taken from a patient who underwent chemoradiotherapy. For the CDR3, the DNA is TGTGCCAGCAGCTTAGATGGCACCGAGCAGTACTTC. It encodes CASSLDGTEQYF.